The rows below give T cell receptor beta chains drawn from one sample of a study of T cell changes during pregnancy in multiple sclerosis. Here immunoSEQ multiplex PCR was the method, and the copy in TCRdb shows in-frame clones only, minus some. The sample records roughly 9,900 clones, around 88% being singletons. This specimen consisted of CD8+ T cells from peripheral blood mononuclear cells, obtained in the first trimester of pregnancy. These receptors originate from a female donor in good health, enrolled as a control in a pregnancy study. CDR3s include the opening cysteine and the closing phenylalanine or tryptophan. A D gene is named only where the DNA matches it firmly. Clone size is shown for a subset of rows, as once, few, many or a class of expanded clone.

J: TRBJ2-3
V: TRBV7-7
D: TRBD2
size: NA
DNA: TGTGCTAGCAGCTCTAGCGGGGGGGCTGTAGATACGCAGTATTTT
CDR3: CASSSSGGAVDTQYF

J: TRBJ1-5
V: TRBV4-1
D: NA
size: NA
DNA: TGCGCCAGCAGCCAAGGACACTCACTTAGCAATCAGCCCCAGCATTTT
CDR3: CASSQGHSLSNQPQHF

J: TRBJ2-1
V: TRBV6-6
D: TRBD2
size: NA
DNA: TGTGCCAGCAGGAGCGGGGGGGCCGGAGAGCAGTTCTTC
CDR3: CASRSGGAGEQFF

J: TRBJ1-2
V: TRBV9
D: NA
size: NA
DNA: TGTGCCAGCTCCAGCACAGGTTCCACCCTCCTAAACTATGGCTACACCTTC
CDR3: CASSSTGSTLLNYGYTF

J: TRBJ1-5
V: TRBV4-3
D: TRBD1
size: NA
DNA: TGCGCCAGCAGCCTCGGGACAGGGCTTCCCAATCAGCCCCAGCATTTT
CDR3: CASSLGTGLPNQPQHF

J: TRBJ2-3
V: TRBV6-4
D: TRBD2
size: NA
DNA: TGTGCCAGCAGTGACCCGGGGAGGGCAGATACGCAGTATTTT
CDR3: CASSDPGRADTQYF

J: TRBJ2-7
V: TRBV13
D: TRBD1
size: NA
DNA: TGTGCCAGCAGCTTTCCGGGACAGGCCTACGAGCAGTACTTC
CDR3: CASSFPGQAYEQYF

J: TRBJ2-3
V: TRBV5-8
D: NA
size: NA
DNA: TGTGCCAGCAGCCCCTCCCGGTACACAGATACGCAGTATTTT
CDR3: CASSPSRYTDTQYF

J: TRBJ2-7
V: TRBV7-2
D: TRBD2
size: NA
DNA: TGTGCCAGCAGCTATGGACTAGCGGACTCTACCTACGAGCAGTACTTC
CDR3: CASSYGLADSTYEQYF

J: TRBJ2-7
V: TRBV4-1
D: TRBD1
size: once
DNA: TGCGCCAGCAGCCTGGACAGGGAGACCTACGAGCAGTACTTC
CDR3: CASSLDRETYEQYF

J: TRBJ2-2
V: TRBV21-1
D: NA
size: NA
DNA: TGTGCCAGCAGCAATAAGCGGCACCGAGCTCCCTCGAACACCGGGGAGCTGTTTTTT
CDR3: CASSNKRHRAPSNTGELFF

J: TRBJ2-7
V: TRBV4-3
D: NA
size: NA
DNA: TGCGCCAGCAGCCCCGGACAGAATCGGGAGCAGTACTTC
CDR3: CASSPGQNREQYF

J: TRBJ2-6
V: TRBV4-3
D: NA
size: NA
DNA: TGCGCCAGCAGTCTAAAATCTGCAACTGGGGCCAACGTCCTGACTTTC
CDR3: CASSLKSATGANVLTF

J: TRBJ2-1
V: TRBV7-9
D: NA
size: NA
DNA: TGTGCCAGCAGCCCAAGGGGAGGACAGGATCCCTCCTACAATGAGCAGTTCTTC
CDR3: CASSPRGGQDPSYNEQFF

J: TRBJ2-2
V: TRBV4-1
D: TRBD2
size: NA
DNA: TGCGCCAGCAGCCAAGATCAGCGGGGGGGCCGAGGAACCGGGGAGCTGTTTTTT
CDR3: CASSQDQRGGRGTGELFF

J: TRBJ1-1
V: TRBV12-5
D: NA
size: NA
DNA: TGTGCTAGTTGCCAGGGCGGGAACACTGAAGCTTTCTTT
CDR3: CASCQGGNTEAFF

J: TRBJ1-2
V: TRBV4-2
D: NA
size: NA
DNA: TGTGCCAGCAGCCAATCCCCCGGAGGGAACTATGGCTACACCTTC
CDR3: CASSQSPGGNYGYTF

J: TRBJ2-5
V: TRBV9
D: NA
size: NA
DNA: TGTGCCAGCAGCGTATCGGTAAACGAAGAGACCCAGTACTTC
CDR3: CASSVSVNEETQYF

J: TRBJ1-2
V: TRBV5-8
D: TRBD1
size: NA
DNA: TGTGCCAGCAGCTCCCGGGACAGGGGCCACTATGGCTACACCTTC
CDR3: CASSSRDRGHYGYTF

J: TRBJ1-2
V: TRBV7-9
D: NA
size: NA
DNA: TGTGCCAGCAGCCTCGGAGCAGGGGAAGGCTACACCTTC
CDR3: CASSLGAGEGYTF

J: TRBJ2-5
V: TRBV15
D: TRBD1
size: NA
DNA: TGTGCCACCAGCAGAGACAGGGGGCGCATAGAGGAGACCCAGTACTTC
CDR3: CATSRDRGRIEETQYF

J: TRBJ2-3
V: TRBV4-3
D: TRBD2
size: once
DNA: TGCGCCAGCAGCCAAGATCGTGGGGGGGCAGATACGCAGTATTTT
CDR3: CASSQDRGGADTQYF

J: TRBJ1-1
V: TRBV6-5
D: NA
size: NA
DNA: TGTGCCAGCACCCCGGGGTTAAGGGCCCCTGAAGCTTTCTTT
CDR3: CASTPGLRAPEAFF

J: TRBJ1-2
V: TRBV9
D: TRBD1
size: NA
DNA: TGTGCCAGCAGCGTAGAGGACAGGGGTGGCGGCTACACCTTC
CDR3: CASSVEDRGGGYTF

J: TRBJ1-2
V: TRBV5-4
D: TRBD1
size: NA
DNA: TGTGCCAGCAGCCCCGGGACAGGGGACTATGGCTACACCTTC
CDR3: CASSPGTGDYGYTF

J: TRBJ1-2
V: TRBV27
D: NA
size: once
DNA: TGTGCCAGCAGTTCAGGCAGCAGACCTAACTATGGCTACACCTTC
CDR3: CASSSGSRPNYGYTF

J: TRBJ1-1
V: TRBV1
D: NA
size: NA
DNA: TGCACCAGCAGCCAAGAGGCAGGGGACACTGAAGCTTTCTTT
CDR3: CTSSQEAGDTEAFF

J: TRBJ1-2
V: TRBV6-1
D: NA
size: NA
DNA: TGTGCCAGCAGTGAAGCGCACAGGGTAAACTATGGCTACACCTTC
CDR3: CASSEAHRVNYGYTF